Below are 29 T cell receptor beta chains sequenced from a single sample in a study of cytomegalovirus exposure and HLA in healthy donors. PCR involved 60 Vbeta and 13 Jbeta primers. The method was immunoSEQ multiplex PCR; TCRdb's version includes in-frame clones alone and lacks a portion of them. The table lists fewer than 200,000 clones, 80% of them singletons, with about 1.3% in the top ten. Sequenced material: PBMCs. The receptors shown here come from a woman in her fifties or sixties in good health and CMV-seronegative.

This sequence joins TRBV12-5 and TRBJ2-1; TRBD2 matches 12 bases. This CDR3 spans 17 amino acids. The germline V gene has CDR1 LGHNT and CDR2 FRNRAP. With 2 bases clipped from V and 6 bases from J, the junction kept 8 bases outside the gene matches. The CDR3 DNA reads TGTGCTAGTGGTTTGACTAGCGGGAGGAACGGTGGCAATGAGCAGTTCTTC. Translation gives CASGLTSGRNGGNEQFF.

This clone has a handful of counts. The rearrangement uses TRBV7-9 and TRBJ1-4; maybe TRBD1 (5 bases). The CDR3 spans 14 residues. Trimming took 1 base from V and 8 from J, leaving 11 bases between them. The germline V gene encodes CDR1 SEHNR and CDR2 FQNEAQ (reference sequence). CDR3 sequence (DNA): TGTGCCAGCAGCTTAGTGGGGGGGAGAGAAAAACTGTTTTTT. Its translation: CASSLVGGREKLFF.

The chain joins TRBV30 to TRBJ2-1; D unresolved. The length of the CDR3 is 10 residues. The V end lost 5 bases, the J end lost 8 bases, and 7 bases lay between the germline ends. Germline CDR1 GTSNPN, CDR2 SVGIG (reference sequence). CDR3 sequence: CAWPLHEQFF. The DNA of the CDR3 is TGTGCCTGGCCTCTCCATGAGCAGTTCTTC.

This chain's CDR3 is CASSSPTGLVWTHEQFF. The CDR3 DNA reads as TGTGCCAGCAGTTCCCCGACTGGACTAGTATGGACCCATGAGCAGTTCTTC. The rearrangement uses TRBV28 and TRBJ2-1, with 7 bases that match TRBD2. The CDR3 sequence is 17 residues long. Germline assignment: CDR1 MDHEN and CDR2 SYDVKM. V lost 4 bases to trimming and J lost 8 bases; unmatched junction nucleotides: 17.

The rearrangement uses TRBV30 and TRBJ1-5; 10 nucleotides agree with TRBD1. This CDR3 is built from 14 residues. With 3 bases clipped from V and 4 bases from J, the junction kept 3 bases outside the gene matches. Germline assignment: CDR1 GTSNPN and CDR2 SVGIG (reference sequence). The CDR3 region has the DNA TGTGCCTGGAGCAGGACAGGGGGGAATCAGCCCCAGCATTTT. Its translation: CAWSRTGGNQPQHF.

Only a few counts were recorded for this clone. This rearrangement joins TRBV5-1 to TRBJ2-7, with D possibly matching TRBD1 (5 bases). CDR3 length: 14 amino acids. V lost 6 bases and J lost 0, with 13 bases in between. Germline V lookup: CDR1 SGHRS, CDR2 YFSETQ. The CDR3 loop is CASTRWGTSYEQYF. The CDR3 DNA is TGCGCCAGCACCAGATGGGGCACCTCCTACGAGCAGTACTTC.

This clone has a single count. The V gene is TRBV4-3, the J gene TRBJ1-6; D uncertain. V lost 1 base and J 3 bases, leaving 10 bases between the germline ends. The CDR3 runs to 16 residues. Germline V gives CDR1 LGHNA, CDR2 YSLEER. CDR3 in DNA: TGCGCCAGCAGCCAAGTTTTTGCGGGCTATAATTCACCCCTCCACTTT. Its translation is CASSQVFAGYNSPLHF.

This chain uses TRBV28 with TRBJ2-7; 9 bases line up with TRBD1. With 2 bases clipped from V and 5 bases from J, the junction kept 22 bases outside the gene matches. Germline-derived CDR1 and CDR2 are MDHEN and SYDVKM. The CDR3 covers 20 residues. CDR3 protein: CASSLEGMGRDRVRWNEQYF. In nucleotides, the CDR3 is TGTGCCAGCAGTTTAGAGGGTATGGGTCGGGACAGGGTACGTTGGAACGAGCAGTACTTC.

The chain carries TRBV6-4 and TRBJ2-5; TRBD1 aligns across 9 bases. Germline values: CDR1 MRHNA, CDR2 SNTAGT. The CDR3 sequence is 17 residues long. Trimming cost V 0 bases and J 5 bases; bases outside gene matches: 10. The CDR3 region is CASSDSIGDRVAETQYF. The CDR3 DNA sequence: TGTGCCAGCAGTGACTCGATTGGGGACAGGGTGGCGGAGACCCAGTACTTC.

The CDR3 coding sequence is TGCGCCAGCAGTGAGCGGGGGGGCCGAGCAGATACGCAGTATTTT. This gives the protein CASSERGGRADTQYF. The V gene is TRBV10-1, the J gene TRBJ2-3; 8 bases align to TRBD2. In germline, CDR1 is WNHNN, CDR2 SYGVQD (reference sequence). Losses at the gene ends were 2 bases for V and 4 bases for J; bases not matched to a gene: 5. The CDR3 consists of 15 residues.

The V gene is TRBV7-9, the J gene TRBJ1-3; D not resolved. This CDR3 contains 13 residues. Germline V CDR1 and CDR2: SEHNR, FQNEAQ (reference sequence). Between the trimmed V and J ends, which lost 3 bases and 7 bases, there was a span of 10 bases. CDR3 residues: CASSFSAGNTIYF. CDR3 bases: TGTGCCAGCAGCTTCTCAGCGGGGAACACCATATATTTT.

The J gene is TRBJ1-3, the V gene TRBV11-2; D not certain. CDR3 length: 17 residues. Germline CDR1 is SGHAT and CDR2 is FQNNGV. V was trimmed by 5 bases and J by 3 bases, leaving 20 bases between them. CDR3 residues: CASSVQIASGVGNTIYF. CDR3 DNA: TGTGCCAGCAGCGTACAGATCGCCAGCGGCGTTGGAAACACCATATATTTT.

This clone occurred a few times. This chain connects TRBV28 to TRBJ2-1, with 8 bases matching TRBD2. Germline loops: CDR1 MDHEN, CDR2 SYDVKM. J was trimmed by 4 bases and V by 8 bases; bases with no gene match: 7. The CDR3 totals 14 residues. Here the CDR3 reads CASGTSGAYNEQFF. CDR3 sequence (DNA): TGTGCCAGCGGAACTAGCGGAGCGTACAATGAGCAGTTCTTC.

J is TRBJ2-1 and V is TRBV10-3; 11 nucleotides align to TRBD2. This CDR3 is built from 18 residues. Per the germline V gene, CDR1 is ENHRY and CDR2 is SYGVKD. With V trimmed by 4 bases and J by 4 bases, 12 bases remained unmatched. CDR3 in amino acids: CAISVLDFRTSGYNEQFF. The CDR3 coding sequence is TGTGCCATCAGTGTTTTGGACTTTCGGACTAGCGGGTACAATGAGCAGTTCTTC.

V gene TRBV10-1 combines with J gene TRBJ1-1; the match to TRBD1 covers 8 bases. The CDR3 is 15 amino acids. Germline-derived CDR1 and CDR2 are WNHNN and SYGVQD (reference sequence). The V and J ends lost 3 bases and 3 bases, in that order; junction bases with no gene match: 6. CDR3 loop: CASSEQGGWDTEAFF. CDR3 in DNA: TGCGCCAGCAGTGAACAGGGGGGGTGGGACACTGAAGCTTTCTTT.

The chain joins TRBV11-3 to TRBJ1-1; TRBD1 matches at 8 bases. CDR1 SGHNT and CDR2 YENEEA come from the germline V gene. V was clipped by 5 bases and J by 0 bases; unmatched bases: 5. The CDR3 extends over 15 amino acids. This chain's CDR3 is CASSTRTGLNTEAFF. Here the CDR3 DNA reads TGTGCCAGCAGCACCCGGACAGGGTTGAACACTGAAGCTTTCTTT.

This sequence joins TRBV28 and TRBJ2-7; 11 bases match TRBD2. The CDR3 is made up of 15 amino acids. Germline lookup yields CDR1 MDHEN and CDR2 SYDVKM. The ends lost 6 bases at V and 2 bases at J; junction bases unmatched: 6. The CDR3 nucleotides are TGTGCCAGCAGCGAACTAGCGGGGGTTGCCTACGAGCAGTACTTC. Protein sequence: CASSELAGVAYEQYF. Together with reference TRBV28 and TRBJ2-7, the CDR3 gives the full variable domain: DVKVTQSSRYLVKRTGEKVFLECVQDMDHENMFWYRQDPGLGLRLIYFSYDVKMKEKGDIPEGYSVSREKKERFSLILESASTNQTSMYLCASSELAGVAYEQYFGPGTRLTVT.

Only a few counts were recorded for this clone. V and J are TRBV5-6 and TRBJ2-1, with TRBD2 identical over 8 bases. V lost 0 bases, J lost 9 bases, and 11 bases stayed unmatched. This CDR3 is 16 amino acids long. Germline CDR1 is SGHDT and CDR2 is YYEEEE. CDR3 amino acids: CASSLVLVGGAGEQFF. In nucleotides, the CDR3 is TGTGCCAGCAGCTTGGTACTCGTCGGGGGGGCCGGTGAGCAGTTCTTC.

CDR3: CASSAPPGQASYNEQFF. CDR3 bases: TGTGCCAGCAGCGCCCCACCGGGACAGGCTTCCTACAATGAGCAGTTCTTC. This chain uses TRBV9 with TRBJ2-1; 8 bases align to TRBD1. The length of the CDR3 is 17 residues. The germline V gene has CDR1 SGDLS and CDR2 YYNGEE. J gave up 1 base and V 3 bases, and 9 bases lay outside the gene matches.

This chain joins TRBV29-1 and TRBJ2-7; 7 bases map to TRBD1. The V segment lost 6 bases and the J segment 0 bases; nucleotides outside the gene matches: 5. The CDR3 has 13 amino acids. From germline, CDR1 is SQVTM and CDR2 ANQGSEA. The CDR3 DNA follows: TGCAGCGTCTCCGGGACAGTCTCCTACGAGCAGTACTTC. Its protein product is CSVSGTVSYEQYF.

The chain joins TRBV18 to TRBJ1-5, with 9 bases matching TRBD1. This CDR3 has 16 residues. V shed 6 bases and J 0 bases; nucleotides not matched to a gene: 6. Germline lookup yields CDR1 KGHSH and CDR2 LQKENI. DNA of the CDR3: TGTGCCAGCTCTTTGGGGACAGGGAATAGCAATCAGCCCCAGCATTTT. It translates to CASSLGTGNSNQPQHF.

The J gene is TRBJ2-7, the V gene TRBV11-3, with 10 bases matching TRBD1. Germline V gene lookup returns CDR1 SGHNT and CDR2 YENEEA. The junction had 4 bases not matched to a gene; V was cut back by 5 bases and J by 6 bases. The CDR3 has 13 amino acids. This CDR3 is CASSRDRGFEQYF. Here the CDR3 DNA reads TGTGCCAGCAGCCGGGACAGGGGTTTCGAGCAGTACTTC.

J is TRBJ1-2 and V is TRBV4-3, with TRBD1 identical over 8 bases. CDR1 is LGHNA and CDR2 is YSLEER in the germline V gene. Losses at the gene ends were 1 base for V and 5 bases for J; bases not matched to a gene: 9. The CDR3 has 16 residues. This CDR3 reads CASSQVSGDRSYGYTF. The CDR3 DNA sequence: TGCGCCAGCAGCCAAGTGTCAGGGGACAGGAGTTATGGCTACACCTTC.

This rearrangement joins TRBV6-5 to TRBJ1-5; D is perhaps TRBD1 (5 bases). Germline CDR1 is MNHEY and CDR2 is SVGAGI. The CDR3 is 14 residues long. V lost 4 bases and J 2 bases, leaving 9 bases between the germline ends. The CDR3 loop reads CASSSWGGNQPQHF. The CDR3 DNA reads as TGTGCCAGCAGTTCGTGGGGGGGCAATCAGCCCCAGCATTTT.

The chain has TRBV5-8 and TRBJ1-2; TRBD1 agrees at 11 bases. Germline trimming cut 2 bases from V and 3 bases from J; bases unmatched to any gene: 15. The CDR3 sequence is 19 residues long. The V gene's germline CDR1 is SGHTS and CDR2 YDEGEE. CDR3 protein: CASSFDARTGGSEDYGYTF. CDR3 nucleotide sequence: TGTGCCAGCAGCTTCGACGCAAGGACAGGGGGCTCAGAGGACTATGGCTACACCTTC.

This sequence joins TRBV5-6 and TRBJ2-7, with 9 bases identical to TRBD2. The CDR3 loop spans 16 amino acids. With V trimmed by 3 bases and J by 3 bases, 10 bases remained unmatched. The germline V gene encodes CDR1 SGHDT and CDR2 YYEEEE. In DNA form, the CDR3 reads TGTGCCAGCAGCTCGGAGACTAGCGGTAGATACTACGAGCAGTACTTC. Translation: CASSSETSGRYYEQYF.

The chain recombines TRBV4-1 with TRBJ2-7; possibly TRBD2 for D (6 bases). V was shortened by 5 bases and J by 7 bases, with 21 bases between the two germline ends. CDR3 length: 15 residues. Germline CDR1 MGHRA, CDR2 YSYEKL. CDR3: CASSSGTSLWWEQYF. Written as DNA, the CDR3 is TGCGCCAGCAGCTCGGGGACTTCGCTTTGGTGGGAGCAGTACTTC.

This rearrangement joins TRBV9 to TRBJ2-3, with 9 bases that match TRBD2. CDR1 SGDLS and CDR2 YYNGEE come from the germline V gene. The CDR3 is 15 residues long. Germline trimming cut 3 bases from V and 2 bases from J; bases unmatched to any gene: 4. This CDR3 is CASSARGGNTDTQYF. DNA of the CDR3: TGTGCCAGCAGCGCGCGGGGGGGCAACACAGATACGCAGTATTTT.

J is TRBJ1-1 and V is TRBV10-1; 8 positions match TRBD1. CDR1 and CDR2 from the germline V gene are WNHNN and SYGVQD (reference sequence). There are 14 residues in the CDR3. The V segment lost 8 bases and the J segment 5 bases; nucleotides outside the gene matches: 10. CDR3 sequence reads: CASASGTGGTEAFF. The CDR3 DNA reads as TGCGCCAGCGCTTCTGGGACAGGCGGGACTGAAGCTTTCTTT.